Given below is one T cell receptor (beta chain) in context. In germline, CDR1 is SNHLY, CDR2 FYNNEI. This CDR3 has 16 residues. The V gene end was trimmed by 6 bases and the J gene end by 9 bases; junction bases not matched to a gene: 11. The source material, RNA transcripts, was used to amplify TCR beta CDR3 regions. When the TCR CDR3 underwent first-round RT-PCR, the HTBI primer set was used. TCRdb itself ran the multiplex PCR reads through MiXCR, one entry per CDR3 protein. This sample has 500,000 to 650,000 distinct CDR3 sequences, with nearly 20% found just once. In the ophthalmopathy cohort, Clinical Activity Score was at least 3, NOSPECS grade at least 4, and duration under 3 months. This entry comes from a study of T cells in Graves' hyperthyroidism and ophthalmopathy.

The sequenced sample was blood. The TCR was taken from a man between 40 and 49 years old with Graves' ophthalmopathy. The chain employs TRBV2 and TRBJ2-1, with 13 positions matching TRBD2. In DNA form, the CDR3 reads TGTGCCAGCAGCCCTCGAGGACTAGCGGGAGTGAGTGAGCAGTTCTTC. This translates into CASSPRGLAGVSEQFF.